Listed below are T cell receptor beta chains from one sample, sequenced in a study of cytomegalovirus exposure and HLA in healthy donors. Sequenced by immunoSEQ multiplex PCR; TCRdb stores in-frame clones only, minus some. The profile shows fewer than 200,000 clones, about 85% of them singletons. The source material was PBMCs. The receptor set was obtained from a man younger than 35 in good health and CMV-seropositive. Each CDR3 is given with its conserved first and last residue. D genes are given only for firm matches. Not all rows give a size; the values are once, few, many and, for expanded clones, a class.

TRBD1	TRBV4-1	TRBJ2-7	NA	CASSQERQGHYEQYF	TGCGCCAGCAGCCAAGAAAGACAGGGGCACTACGAGCAGTACTTC
NA	TRBV11-3	TRBJ2-5	NA	CASSFREETQYF	TGTGCCAGCAGCTTCCGGGAAGAGACCCAGTACTTC
NA	TRBV6-5	TRBJ1-2	NA	CASSYSGAWLDGYTF	TGTGCCAGCAGTTACTCGGGAGCGTGGTTGGATGGCTACACCTTC
NA	TRBV9	TRBJ2-1	NA	CASSAGTHPGYNEQFF	TGTGCCAGCAGCGCCGGGACTCACCCAGGATACAATGAGCAGTTCTTC
TRBD1	TRBV19	TRBJ2-7	NA	CATSGATGEEQYF	TGTGCCACCTCCGGGGCTACAGGGGAGGAGCAGTACTTC
TRBD1	TRBV25-1	TRBJ1-6	NA	CASSERQGVGSPLHF	TGTGCCAGCAGTGAACGACAGGGGGTTGGTTCACCCCTCCACTTT
TRBD1	TRBV6-5	TRBJ2-1	NA	CASSATGGSYNEQFF	TGTGCCAGCAGTGCGACAGGGGGCTCCTACAATGAGCAGTTCTTC
NA	TRBV6-1	TRBJ2-6	NA	CASSGGHSGANVLTF	TGTGCCAGCAGTGGGGGGCACTCTGGGGCCAACGTCCTGACTTTC
NA	TRBV20-1	TRBJ2-7	NA	CSARERGEQYF	TGCAGTGCTAGAGAAAGAGGCGAGCAGTACTTC
TRBD1	TRBV2	TRBJ2-4	NA	CASSVGQGNIQYF	TGTGCCAGCAGTGTGGGACAGGGAAACATTCAGTACTTC
TRBD1	TRBV5-5	TRBJ1-1	NA	CASSLSPGTGGTYEAFF	TGTGCCAGCAGCTTGTCACCTGGGACAGGGGGCACTTATGAAGCTTTCTTT
TRBD1	TRBV28	TRBJ2-5	NA	CASMVKGAGETQYF	TGTGCCAGCATGGTGAAGGGGGCGGGAGAGACCCAGTACTTC
TRBD1	TRBV27	TRBJ2-1	NA	CASSLSGTGGNEQFF	TGTGCCAGCAGTTTATCGGGGACAGGGGGGAATGAGCAGTTCTTC
NA	TRBV6-5	TRBJ2-7	few	CASRAAGSLVEQYF	TGTGCCAGCAGGGCGGCCGGGAGCCTCGTCGAGCAGTACTTC
TRBD1	TRBV6-1	TRBJ1-3	NA	CASSRQGSGNTIYF	TGTGCCAGCAGCCGACAGGGTTCCGGAAACACCATATATTTT
TRBD2	TRBV2	TRBJ2-1	NA	CASSEWLGRGNEQFF	TGTGCCAGCAGTGAATGGCTAGGGAGGGGAAATGAGCAGTTCTTC
NA	TRBV13	TRBJ2-1	NA	CASSVNGIRTTEQFF	TGTGCCAGCTCAGTTAACGGGATCCGTACAACGGAGCAGTTCTTC
NA	TRBV7-9	TRBJ2-7	NA	CASSLPPISGWGNEQYF	TGTGCCAGCAGCTTACCCCCCATAAGCGGATGGGGTAACGAGCAGTACTTC
NA	TRBV30	TRBJ2-7	NA	CAWSGGGVAGRDF	TGTGCCTGGAGTGGAGGGGGTGTGGCAGGGAGGGACTTC
TRBD2	TRBV7-2	TRBJ2-5	NA	CASTLGTSRKETQYF	TGTGCCAGCACTCTTGGGACTAGCAGAAAAGAGACCCAGTACTTC
NA	TRBV2	TRBJ2-7	NA	CATNTGNVYEQYF	TGTGCCACAAATACAGGGAATGTCTACGAGCAGTACTTC
NA	TRBV5-1	TRBJ2-3	NA	CASSLGQDDTQYF	TGCGCCAGCAGCTTGGGACAGGATGATACGCAGTATTTT
TRBD1	TRBV2	TRBJ1-4	NA	CASKERQGEEKLFF	TGTGCCAGCAAAGAGAGGCAGGGGGAGGAAAAACTGTTTTTT
NA	TRBV19	TRBJ2-7	NA	CASGPGNTYEQYF	TGTGCCAGCGGACCGGGGAATACTTACGAGCAGTACTTC
TRBD1	TRBV7-9	TRBJ2-7	NA	CASSAEDREEQYF	TGTGCCAGCAGCGCGGAGGACAGGGAAGAGCAGTACTTC